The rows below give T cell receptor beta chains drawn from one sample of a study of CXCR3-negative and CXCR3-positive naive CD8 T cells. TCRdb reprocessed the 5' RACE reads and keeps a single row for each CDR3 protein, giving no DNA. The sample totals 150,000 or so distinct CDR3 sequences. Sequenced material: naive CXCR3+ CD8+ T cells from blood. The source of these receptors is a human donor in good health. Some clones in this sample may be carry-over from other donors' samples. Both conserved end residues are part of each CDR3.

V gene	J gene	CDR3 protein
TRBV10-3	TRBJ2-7	CAISELGFGTDSYEQYF
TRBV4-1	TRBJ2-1	CASSHNPMGSHNEQFF
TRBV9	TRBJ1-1	CASSVDRVNTEAFF
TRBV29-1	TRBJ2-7	CSVVGGPNYEQYF
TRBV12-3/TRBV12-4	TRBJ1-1	CASSFFGNTEAFF
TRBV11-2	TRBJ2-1	CASSLTPLPNNEQFF
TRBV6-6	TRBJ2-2	CASSLLTGEAGELFF
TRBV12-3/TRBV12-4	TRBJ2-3	CASASGGGWITDTQYF
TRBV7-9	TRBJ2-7	CASSLAGTANYEQYF
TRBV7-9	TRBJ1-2	CASGDGNYGYTF
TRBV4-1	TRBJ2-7	CASSQDGRASYEQYF
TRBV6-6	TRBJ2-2	CASSQANTGELFF
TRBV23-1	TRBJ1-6	CASSQEGFVPTAGLHF
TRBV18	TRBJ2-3	CASSGQAGPISTDTQYF
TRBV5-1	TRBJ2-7	CASSLFRETSNYEQYF
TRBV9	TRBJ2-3	CASSVRGGKEGADTQYF
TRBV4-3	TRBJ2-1	CASSFGLAGGEQFF
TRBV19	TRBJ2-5	CASSISVSQETQYF
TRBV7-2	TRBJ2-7	CASSVGLAEGRYF
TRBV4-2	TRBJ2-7	CASSPGAGRDSYEQYF
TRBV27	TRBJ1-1	CASSPGMEGLNTEAFF
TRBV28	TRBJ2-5	CASRQAAQETQYF
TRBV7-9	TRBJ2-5	CASSGPRGRGTQYF
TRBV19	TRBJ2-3	CASSIGAGGGADTQYF
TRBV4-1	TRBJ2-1	CASSQVGYPYNEQFF
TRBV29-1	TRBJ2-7	CSVGASSGSYEQYF
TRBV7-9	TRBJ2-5	CASSFGRIQETQYF
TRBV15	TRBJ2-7	CATSRESAGEQYF
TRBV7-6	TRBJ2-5	CASSSLQGMKETQYF
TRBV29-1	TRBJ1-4	CSVEDRAGEKLFF
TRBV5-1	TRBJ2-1	CASRPWGGYNEQFF
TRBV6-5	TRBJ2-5	CASSYSSGEVETQYF
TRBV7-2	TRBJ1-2	CASRPSGTDGYTF
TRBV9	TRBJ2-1	CASSVGGLAGSYNEQFF
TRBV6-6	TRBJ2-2	CASSYSSRLAGTGELFF
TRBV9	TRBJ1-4	CASSRGGATNEKLFF
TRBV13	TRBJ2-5	CASRTDSQETQYF
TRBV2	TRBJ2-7	CASSDPIGTSAYEQYF
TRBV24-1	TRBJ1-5	CATSDGPGLGQPQHF
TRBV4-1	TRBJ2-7	CASSQNGQGAYEQYF
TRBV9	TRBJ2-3	CASSGRDGSTDTQYF
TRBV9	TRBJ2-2	CASSVEGNTGELFF
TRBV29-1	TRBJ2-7	CSVEEMARGEYEQYF
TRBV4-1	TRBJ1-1	CASSPGPHMNTEAFF
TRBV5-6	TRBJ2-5	CASSFFPGSGLEETQYF
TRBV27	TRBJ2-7	CASSFGLAYEQYF
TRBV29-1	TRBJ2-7	CSVLRPQGEQYF
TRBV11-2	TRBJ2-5	CASSSWTRIETQYF
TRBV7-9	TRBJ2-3	CASSLAGFTDTQYF
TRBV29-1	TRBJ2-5	CSVDGGRIQETQYF
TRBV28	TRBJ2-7	CASRQWTGGSYEQYF
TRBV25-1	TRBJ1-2	CASSRDRGSGYTF